The clone carrying this T cell receptor beta chain was observed many times. Its antigen is currently unknown. The CDR3 length is 14 residues. V was cut by 3 bases and J by 7 bases, with 15 bases left in between. Germline V gene lookup returns CDR1 MGHRA and CDR2 YSYEKL. Bone marrow was sampled from every patient at the time of active disease. The sample belongs to a study of read filtering for tumor transcriptome and immune sequencing. For the study at large: The cohort had over 16 men and approximately 15 women aged about 47 to 90, mean approximately 66 years.

Findings and limits, study-wide: Correlation between methods rose after single-read clonotypes were removed. IR-seq captured clonotypes deeper and more reliably than RNA-seq.

The library was built from roughly 400 ng RNA with molecular barcoded adaptors for alpha/delta and beta/gamma chains. Each CDR3 protein gets one entry after TCRdb re-called the reads with MiXCR. The profile shows several thousand distinct CDR3 sequences, around 24% of them singletons. The sequence was obtained from a donor aged 40 or over with multiple myeloma. V gene TRBV4-1 combines with J gene TRBJ1-1; D remains unclear. Sample: a population of CD138-negative cells sorted from bone marrow. In DNA, the CDR3 is TGCGCCAGCAGCCAGAAAGACGGGGTACTTGAAGCTTTCTTT. Translating gives CASSQKDGVLEAFF.